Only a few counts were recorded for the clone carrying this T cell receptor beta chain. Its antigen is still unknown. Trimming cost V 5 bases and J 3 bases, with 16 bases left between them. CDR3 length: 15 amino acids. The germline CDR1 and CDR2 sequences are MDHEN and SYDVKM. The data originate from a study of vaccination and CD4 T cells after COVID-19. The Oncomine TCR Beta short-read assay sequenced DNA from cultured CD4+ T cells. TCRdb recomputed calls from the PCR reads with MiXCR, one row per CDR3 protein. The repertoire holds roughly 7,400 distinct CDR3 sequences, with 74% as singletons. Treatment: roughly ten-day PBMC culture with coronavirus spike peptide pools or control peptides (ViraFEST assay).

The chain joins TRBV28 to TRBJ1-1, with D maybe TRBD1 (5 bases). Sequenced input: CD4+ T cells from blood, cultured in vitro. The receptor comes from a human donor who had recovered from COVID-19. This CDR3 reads CASSTGAVLDTEAFF. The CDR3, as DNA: TGTGCCAGCAGTACTGGGGCCGTTTTGGACACTGAAGCTTTCTTT.